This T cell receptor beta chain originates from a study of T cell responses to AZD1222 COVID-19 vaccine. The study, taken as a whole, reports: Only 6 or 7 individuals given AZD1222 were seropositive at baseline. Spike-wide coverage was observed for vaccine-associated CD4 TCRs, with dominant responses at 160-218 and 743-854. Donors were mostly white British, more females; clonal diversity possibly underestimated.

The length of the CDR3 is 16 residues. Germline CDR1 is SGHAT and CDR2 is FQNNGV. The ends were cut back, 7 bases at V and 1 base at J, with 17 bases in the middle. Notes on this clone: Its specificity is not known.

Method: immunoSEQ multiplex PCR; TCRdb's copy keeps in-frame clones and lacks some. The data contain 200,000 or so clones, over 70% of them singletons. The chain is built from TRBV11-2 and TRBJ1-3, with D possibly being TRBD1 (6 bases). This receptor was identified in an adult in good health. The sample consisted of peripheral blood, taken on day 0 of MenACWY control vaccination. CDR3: CASTIRGTGSGNTIYF. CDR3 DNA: TGTGCCAGCACCATTAGGGGGACCGGTTCTGGAAACACCATATATTTT.